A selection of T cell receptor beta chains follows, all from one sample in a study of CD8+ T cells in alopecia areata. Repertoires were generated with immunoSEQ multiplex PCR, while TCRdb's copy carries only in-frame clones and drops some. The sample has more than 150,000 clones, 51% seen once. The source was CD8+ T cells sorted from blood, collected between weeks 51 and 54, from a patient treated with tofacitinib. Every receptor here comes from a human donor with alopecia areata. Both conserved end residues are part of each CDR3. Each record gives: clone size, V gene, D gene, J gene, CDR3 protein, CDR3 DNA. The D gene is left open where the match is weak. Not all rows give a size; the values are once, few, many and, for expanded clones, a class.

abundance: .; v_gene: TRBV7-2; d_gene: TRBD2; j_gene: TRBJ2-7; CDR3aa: CASSPGGSYEQYF; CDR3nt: TGTGCCAGCAGCCCCGGGGGGTCCTACGAGCAGTACTTC
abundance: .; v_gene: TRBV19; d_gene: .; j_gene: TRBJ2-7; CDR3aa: CASSPSPLFNEQYF; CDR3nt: TGTGCCAGTAGTCCCTCCCCTCTCTTCAACGAGCAGTACTTC
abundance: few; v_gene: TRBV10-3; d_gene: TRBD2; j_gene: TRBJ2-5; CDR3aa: CAISSSGGQETQYF; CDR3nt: TGTGCCATCAGCTCCAGCGGGGGGCAAGAGACCCAGTACTTC
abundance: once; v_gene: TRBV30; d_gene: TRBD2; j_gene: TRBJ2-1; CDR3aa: CAWALSGGLYNEQFF; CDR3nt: TGTGCCTGGGCGCTCAGCGGGGGACTTTACAATGAGCAGTTCTTC
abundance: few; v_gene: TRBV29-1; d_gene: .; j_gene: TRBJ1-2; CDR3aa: CSVVWDYGYTF; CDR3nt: TGCAGCGTTGTTTGGGACTATGGCTACACCTTC
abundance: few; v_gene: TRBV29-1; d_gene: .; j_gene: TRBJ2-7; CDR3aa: CSAGTPYEQYF; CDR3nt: TGCAGTGCCGGGACCCCCTACGAGCAGTACTTC
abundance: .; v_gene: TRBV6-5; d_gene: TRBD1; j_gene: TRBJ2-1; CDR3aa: CASSTGVDEQFF; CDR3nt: TGTGCCAGCAGTACAGGGGTCGATGAGCAGTTCTTC
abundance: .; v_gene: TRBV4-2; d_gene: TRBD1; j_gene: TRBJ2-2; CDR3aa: CASSQVGQGITGELFF; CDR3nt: TGTGCCAGCAGCCAAGTTGGACAGGGGATCACCGGGGAGCTGTTTTTT
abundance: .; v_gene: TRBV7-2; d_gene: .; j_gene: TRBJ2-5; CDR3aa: CASSFLRWGQETQYF; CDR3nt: TGTGCCAGCAGCTTTCTCCGTTGGGGCCAAGAGACCCAGTACTTC
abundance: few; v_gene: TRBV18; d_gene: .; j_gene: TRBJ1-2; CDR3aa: CASSPPVQGHGYTF; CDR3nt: TGTGCCAGCTCACCACCGGTACAGGGCCATGGCTACACCTTC
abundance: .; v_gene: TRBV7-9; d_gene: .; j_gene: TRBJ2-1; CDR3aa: CASSGGASYNEQFF; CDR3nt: TGTGCCAGCAGCGGGGGGGCCTCCTACAATGAGCAGTTCTTC
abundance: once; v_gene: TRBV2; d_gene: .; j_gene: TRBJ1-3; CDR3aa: CASRYRAPAWDSGNTIYF; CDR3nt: TGTGCCAGCCGATACCGGGCCCCGGCGTGGGACTCTGGAAACACCATATATTTT
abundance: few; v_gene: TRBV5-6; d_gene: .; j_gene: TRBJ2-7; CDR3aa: CASSFPGQFDEQYF; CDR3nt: TGTGCCAGCAGCTTCCCTGGACAGTTCGACGAGCAGTACTTC
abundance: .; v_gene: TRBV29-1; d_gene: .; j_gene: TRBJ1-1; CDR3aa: CSVEDAENTEAFF; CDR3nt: TGCAGCGTTGAAGACGCGGAGAACACTGAAGCTTTCTTT
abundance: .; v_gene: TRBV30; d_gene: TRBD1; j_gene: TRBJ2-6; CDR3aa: CAWSGTGNPPGANVLTF; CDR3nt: TGTGCCTGGAGTGGGACAGGGAACCCTCCTGGGGCCAACGTCCTGACTTTC
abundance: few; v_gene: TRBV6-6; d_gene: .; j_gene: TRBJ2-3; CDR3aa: CASSYSAGDTQYF; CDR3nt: TGTGCCAGCAGTTACTCGGCGGGGGATACGCAGTATTTT
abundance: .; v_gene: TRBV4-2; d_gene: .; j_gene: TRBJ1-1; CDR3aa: CASSQDRGALNTEAFF; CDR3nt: TGTGCCAGCAGCCAAGATCGCGGAGCTTTAAACACTGAAGCTTTCTTT
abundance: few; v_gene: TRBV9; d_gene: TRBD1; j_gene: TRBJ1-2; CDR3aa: CASSVDLGTGGLNYGYTF; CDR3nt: TGTGCCAGCAGCGTAGACCTAGGGACAGGGGGACTAAACTATGGCTACACCTTC
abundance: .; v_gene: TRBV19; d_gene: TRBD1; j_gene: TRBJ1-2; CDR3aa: CASSMTGNYGYTF; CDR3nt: TGTGCCAGTAGTATGACAGGGAACTATGGCTACACCTTC
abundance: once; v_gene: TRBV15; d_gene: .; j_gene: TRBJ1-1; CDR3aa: CATTEDSNTEAFF; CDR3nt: TGTGCCACCACCGAGGATTCGAACACTGAAGCTTTCTTT
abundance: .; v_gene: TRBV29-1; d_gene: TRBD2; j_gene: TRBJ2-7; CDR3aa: CSVGGLFRDEQYF; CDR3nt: TGCAGCGTTGGGGGACTATTCCGAGACGAGCAGTACTTC
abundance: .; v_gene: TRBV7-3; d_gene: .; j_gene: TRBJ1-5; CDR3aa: CASSPGYGQPQHF; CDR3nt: TGTGCCAGCAGCCCCGGATATGGGCAGCCCCAGCATTTT
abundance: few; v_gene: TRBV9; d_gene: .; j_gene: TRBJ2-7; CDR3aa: CASSSQGSYEQYF; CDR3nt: TGTGCCAGCAGCTCTCAGGGGTCCTACGAGCAGTACTTC
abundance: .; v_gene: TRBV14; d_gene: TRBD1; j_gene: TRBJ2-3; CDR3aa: CASSQDTGGAYTQYF; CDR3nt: TGTGCCAGCAGCCAAGATACAGGGGGCGCCTATACGCAGTATTTT
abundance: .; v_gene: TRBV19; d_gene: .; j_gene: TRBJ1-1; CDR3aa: CASSGEGAEAFF; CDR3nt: TGTGCCAGTAGTGGGGAGGGGGCTGAAGCTTTCTTT
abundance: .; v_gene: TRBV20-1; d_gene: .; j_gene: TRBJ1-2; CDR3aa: CSAISNYGYTF; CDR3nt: TGCAGTGCTATTTCCAACTATGGCTACACCTTC
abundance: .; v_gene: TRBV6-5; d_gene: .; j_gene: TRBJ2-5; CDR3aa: CASSYGGTETQYF; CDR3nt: TGTGCCAGCAGTTACGGGGGGACCGAGACCCAGTACTTC
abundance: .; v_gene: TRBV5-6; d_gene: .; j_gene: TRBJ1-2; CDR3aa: CASSLSWGNYGYTF; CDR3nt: TGTGCCAGCAGCTTATCGTGGGGTAACTATGGCTACACCTTC
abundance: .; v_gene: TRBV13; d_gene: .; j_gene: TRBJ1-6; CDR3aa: CASSAAGGNSPLHF; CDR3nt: TGTGCCAGCAGCGCCGCGGGGGGCAATTCACCCCTCCACTTT
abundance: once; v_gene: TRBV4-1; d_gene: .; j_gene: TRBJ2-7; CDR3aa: CASSPLEGPPYEQYF; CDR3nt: TGCGCCAGCAGCCCGTTGGAGGGGCCTCCCTACGAGCAGTACTTC
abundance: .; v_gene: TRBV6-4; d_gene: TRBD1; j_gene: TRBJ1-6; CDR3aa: CASSVGTDNSPLHF; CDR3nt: TGTGCCAGCAGTGTGGGGACAGATAATTCACCCCTCCACTTT
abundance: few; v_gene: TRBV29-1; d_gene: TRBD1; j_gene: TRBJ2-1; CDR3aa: CSAPGTGLDEQFF; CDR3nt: TGCAGCGCACCCGGGACAGGGCTCGATGAGCAGTTCTTC
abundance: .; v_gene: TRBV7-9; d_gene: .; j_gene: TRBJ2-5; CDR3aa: CASSSDAGTQYF; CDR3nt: TGTGCCAGCAGCTCCGATGCGGGGACCCAGTACTTC
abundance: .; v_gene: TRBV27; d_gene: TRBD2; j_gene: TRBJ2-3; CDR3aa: CASSLSIAGGHTQYF; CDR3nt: TGTGCCAGCAGTTTATCGATAGCGGGGGGCCATACGCAGTATTTT
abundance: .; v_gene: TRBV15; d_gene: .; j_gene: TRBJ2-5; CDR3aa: CATSRDDKGSRQETQYF; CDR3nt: TGTGCCACCAGCAGAGATGATAAGGGGTCGAGACAAGAGACCCAGTACTTC
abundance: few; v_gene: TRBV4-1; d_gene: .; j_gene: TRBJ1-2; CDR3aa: CASSHLGADYGYTF; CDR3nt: TGCGCCAGCAGCCACTTGGGGGCAGACTATGGCTACACCTTC
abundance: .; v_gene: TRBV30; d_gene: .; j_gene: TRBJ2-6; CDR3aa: CAWTPTGASGANVLTF; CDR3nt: TGTGCCTGGACTCCGACGGGAGCCTCTGGGGCCAACGTCCTGACTTTC
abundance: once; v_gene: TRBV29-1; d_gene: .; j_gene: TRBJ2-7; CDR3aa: CSVRGGLQGSTYEQYF; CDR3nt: TGCAGCGTTCGTGGGGGGCTCCAGGGGTCCACCTACGAGCAGTACTTC
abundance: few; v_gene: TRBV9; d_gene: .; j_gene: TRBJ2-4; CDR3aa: CASSVAGSSTNIQYF; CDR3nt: TGTGCCAGCAGCGTAGCTGGTAGTTCGACAAACATTCAGTACTTC
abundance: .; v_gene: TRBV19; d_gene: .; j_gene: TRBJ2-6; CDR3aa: CASTIDPSGANVLTF; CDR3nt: TGTGCCAGTACTATTGACCCCTCTGGGGCCAACGTCCTGACTTTC